This T cell receptor beta chain was sequenced in a study of shared clonotypes between healthy human individuals. TCRdb's table, derived via immunoSEQ multiplex PCR, lists solely in-frame clones and lacks some. The sample holds some 2.1 million clones; roughly 94% are singletons and the top ten take 0.13%. CDR1 and CDR2 (germline): SGDLS, YYNGEE. The ends were cut back, 4 bases at V and 0 bases at J, with 34 bases in the middle. This CDR3 has 22 amino acids. The source of this sequence is a man between 18 and 29 years old in good health. This chain connects TRBV9 to TRBJ1-1; D not certain. Sequencing input: naive CD4+ T cells sorted from blood. Subset here: CD45RA+ positively selected. The CDR3 DNA is TGTGCCAGCAGCTTCGGGGTCCTGGGTTCTCCTTCAAAGGGAAAAATGAACACTGAAGCTTTCTTT. Encoded protein: CASSFGVLGSPSKGKMNTEAFF.